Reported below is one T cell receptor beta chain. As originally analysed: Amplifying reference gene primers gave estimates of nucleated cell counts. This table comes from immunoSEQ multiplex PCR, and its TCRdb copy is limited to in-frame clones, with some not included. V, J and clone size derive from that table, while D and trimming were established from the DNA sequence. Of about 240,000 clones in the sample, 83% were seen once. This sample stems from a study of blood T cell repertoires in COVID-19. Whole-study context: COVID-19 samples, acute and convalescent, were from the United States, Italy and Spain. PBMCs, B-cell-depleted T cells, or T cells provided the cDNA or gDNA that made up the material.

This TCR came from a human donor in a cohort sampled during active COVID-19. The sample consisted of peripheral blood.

The CDR3 DNA is TGTGCCAGCAGCCAACCTTCCGCCGGGCTAGCGGTGAGACAGTTCTTC. Translated: CASSQPSAGLAVRQFF. This chain joins TRBV3-1 (or the pseudogene TRBV3-2) and TRBJ2-1; 7 bases line up with TRBD2. Germline trimming cut 2 bases from V and 13 bases from J; bases unmatched to any gene: 17. CDR1 and CDR2 (germline): LGHDT, YNNKEL (reference sequence). The CDR3 is 16 residues long.